A single sample gave rise to the 12 T cell receptor beta chains below, sequenced in a study of cytomegalovirus exposure and HLA in healthy donors. The PCR used 60 Vbeta and 13 Jbeta primers. Profiled with immunoSEQ multiplex PCR; TCRdb holds only in-frame clones, not every one. The sample records about 100,000 clones, around 10% being singletons. The sample consisted of PBMCs. The receptors were gathered from a man in his forties or fifties in good health and CMV-seropositive.

This clone came up a few times. The chain is built from TRBV5-4 and TRBJ2-1, with a possible D match to TRBD1 (6 bases). This CDR3 region has 15 residues. V gave up 0 bases and J gave up 13 bases, with 20 bases separating them. Per germline, CDR1 SGHNT and CDR2 YYREEE (reference sequence). CDR3 sequence reads: CASSLVGVLLDRQFF. In DNA, the CDR3 is TGTGCCAGCAGCTTGGTGGGGGTTCTTCTGGACAGACAGTTCTTC.

This clone came up a few times. The chain combines TRBV18 with TRBJ2-4; D ambiguous. Germline lookup yields CDR1 KGHSH and CDR2 LQKENI. With 0 bases removed from V and 0 bases from J, the gap between germline ends came to 6 bases. The CDR3 sequence is 15 residues long. CDR3 protein: CASSPPSEAKNIQYF. DNA of the CDR3: TGTGCCAGCTCACCACCATCAGAAGCCAAAAACATTCAGTACTTC.

V and J are TRBV11-2 and TRBJ2-3, with D perhaps TRBD1 (5 bases). V lost 5 bases and J 4 bases, leaving 19 bases between the germline ends. This CDR3 contains 16 residues. Germline V lookup: CDR1 SGHAT, CDR2 FQNNGV. The DNA of the CDR3 is TGTGCCAGCAGCCCTCAGACAGTTAAGTTGGCAGATACGCAGTATTTT. This translates into CASSPQTVKLADTQYF.

This clone was seen a few times. The rearrangement links TRBV2 to TRBJ2-7; D is perhaps TRBD2 (5 bases). Germline V gene lookup returns CDR1 SNHLY and CDR2 FYNNEI. Trimming left V 5 bases short and J 1 base short, with 15 bases between. The CDR3 is made up of 15 amino acids. CDR3 sequence: CASSPEYSGSYEQYF. The CDR3 DNA sequence: TGTGCCAGCAGTCCTGAGTACTCGGGGTCCTACGAGCAGTACTTC.

The gene calls are TRBV28 and TRBJ2-7; 7 bases map to TRBD1. J was trimmed by 2 bases and V by 5 bases; bases with no gene match: 0. The germline V gene has CDR1 MDHEN and CDR2 SYDVKM. The CDR3 sequence is 12 residues long. CDR3 region: CASSGTAYEQYF. As DNA, the CDR3 is TGTGCCAGCAGTGGGACAGCCTACGAGCAGTACTTC. Full variable domain (outside the CDR3, taken from reference TRBV28 and TRBJ2-7): DVKVTQSSRYLVKRTGEKVFLECVQDMDHENMFWYRQDPGLGLRLIYFSYDVKMKEKGDIPEGYSVSREKKERFSLILESASTNQTSMYLCASSGTAYEQYFGPGTRLTVT.

The V and J genes are TRBV6-1 and TRBJ2-1; 10 positions match TRBD2. CDR1 is MNHNS, CDR2 SASEGT, per germline. The CDR3 has 18 residues. V lost 4 bases and J lost 8; bases outside the gene matches: 17. The CDR3 coding sequence is TGTGCCAGCAGTGGCCACCAATCGGCTAGCGGGAGTCGGGATGAGCAGTTCTTC. Amino acids: CASSGHQSASGSRDEQFF.

Only a few counts were recorded for this clone. Here the CDR3 reads CASRVSSGWNNNEQFF. CDR3 coding DNA: TGTGCCAGCAGAGTTTCTAGCGGGTGGAATAACAATGAGCAGTTCTTC. This sequence joins TRBV7-9 and TRBJ2-1; TRBD2 agrees at 8 bases. The J segment lost 5 bases and the V segment lost 6 bases, leaving 12 bases of the junction unmatched. The CDR3 spans 16 residues. In germline, CDR1 is SEHNR, CDR2 FQNEAQ (reference sequence).

This clone was found a few times. This same CDR3 is encoded by further DNA sequences in the sample. The chain recombines TRBV11-2 with TRBJ2-1; 7 positions match TRBD2. The J segment lost 4 bases and the V segment lost 0 bases, leaving 9 bases of the junction unmatched. CDR1 is SGHAT, CDR2 FQNNGV, per germline. CDR3 length: 17 amino acids. The CDR3 nucleotides are TGTGCCAGCAGCTTAGAGGGGAGGGCAGTCTCGTACAATGAGCAGTTCTTC. Translation gives CASSLEGRAVSYNEQFF.

The gene calls are TRBV6-5 and TRBJ2-3; a weak D match, TRBD1 (5 bases). The CDR3 has 14 amino acids. CDR1 is MNHEY, CDR2 SVGAGI, per germline. V was cut by 4 bases and J by 0 bases, with 8 bases left in between. The CDR3 sequence is CASSWGSSTDTQYF. CDR3 nucleotides: TGTGCCAGCAGTTGGGGCAGTAGCACAGATACGCAGTATTTT.

This clone has more than one count but fewer than ten. V usage is TRBV2 and J usage is TRBJ1-1; 9 nucleotides line up with TRBD1. The CDR3 spans 15 residues. Trimming cost V 8 bases and J 4 bases; bases outside gene matches: 11. Looked up from germline, CDR1 is SNHLY and CDR2 is FYNNEI. The CDR3 sequence is CASLGSGTGITEAFF. The CDR3 DNA reads as TGTGCCAGCCTAGGCTCCGGGACAGGGATCACTGAAGCTTTCTTT.

This clone was seen only a few times. J is TRBJ2-5 and V is TRBV10-1, with a tentative D call TRBD2 (6 bases). This CDR3 region has 13 residues. V lost 3 bases and J lost 3, with 8 bases in between. Germline V gene sequence: CDR1 WNHNN, CDR2 SYGVQD (reference sequence). This CDR3 reads CASSDSGEETQYF. The DNA for the CDR3 is TGCGCCAGCAGTGATTCGGGAGAAGAGACCCAGTACTTC.

The chain employs TRBV13 and TRBJ2-2; D is possibly TRBD1 (5 bases). CDR3 length: 15 residues. The germline gives CDR1 PRHDT, CDR2 FYEKMQ (reference sequence). Trimming stripped 5 bases from V and 5 bases from J, with 15 bases between. DNA of the CDR3: TGTGCCAGCAGCCCCTGGGCCCGACAGACCGGGGAGCTGTTTTTT. The encoded protein is CASSPWARQTGELFF. Filled out from reference TRBV13 and TRBJ2-2, the complete variable domain reads AAGVIQSPRHLIKEKRETATLKCYPIPRHDTVYWYQQGPGQDPQFLISFYEKMQSDKGSIPDRFSAQQFSDYHSELNMSSLELGDSALYFCASSPWARQTGELFFGEGSRLTVL.